The 10 T cell receptor beta chains presented below share a single source sample, sequenced in a study of cytomegalovirus exposure and HLA in healthy donors. Sequencing used immunoSEQ multiplex PCR; TCRdb keeps in-frame clones, though not all of them. The sample lists tens of thousands of clones, 88% occurring once. The specimen was PBMCs. Every receptor here comes from a woman in her twenties or thirties in good health and CMV-seronegative.

This chain uses TRBV11-2 with TRBJ2-1, with TRBD2 as a possible D gene (6 bases). V dropped 2 bases and J dropped 8 bases, with 16 bases sitting between them. The CDR3 contains 15 residues. Germline loops: CDR1 SGHAT, CDR2 FQNNGV. CDR3 in amino acids: CASSLTGSPGYEQFF. CDR3 DNA sequence: TGTGCCAGCAGCTTAACCGGGAGCCCCGGGTATGAGCAGTTCTTC.

This chain's CDR3 is CASSLWAGLNTEAFF. CDR3 DNA sequence: TGTGCCAGCAGTTTATGGGCAGGGCTGAACACTGAAGCTTTCTTT. The chain recombines TRBV27 with TRBJ1-1; D possibly corresponds to TRBD1 (5 bases). Trimming left V 1 base short and J 0 bases short, with 9 bases between. Per germline, CDR1 MNHEY and CDR2 SMNVEV (reference sequence). The CDR3 has 15 residues.

The CDR3 is CASSFPARGTEAFF. The DNA for the CDR3 is TGTGCCAGCAGCTTCCCTGCCCGGGGCACTGAAGCTTTCTTT. This rearrangement joins TRBV7-2 to TRBJ1-1; D gene unclear. The CDR3 has 14 residues. Trimming shortened V by 3 bases and J by 4 bases, and 12 bases separated the two germline ends. Germline V gene lookup returns CDR1 SGHTA and CDR2 FQGNSA. Drawing the rest from reference TRBV7-2 and TRBJ1-1, the complete variable domain is GAGVSQSPSNKVTEKGKDVELRCDPISGHTALYWYRQSLGQGLEFLIYFQGNSAPDKSGLPSDRFSAERTGGSVSTLTIQRTQQEDSAVYLCASSFPARGTEAFFGQGTRLTVV.

The V and J genes are TRBV7-8 and TRBJ2-5; 8 nucleotides match TRBD1. V lost 7 bases, J lost 5 bases, and 6 bases stayed unmatched. CDR1 is SGHVS, CDR2 FQNEAQ, per germline. The CDR3 runs to 13 residues. The CDR3 DNA reads as TGTGCCAGCACTCGGACAGGGAGGGAGACCCAGTACTTC. This codes for CASTRTGRETQYF.

V and J are TRBV6-5 and TRBJ2-2; 7 nucleotides line up with TRBD2. Germline CDR1 is MNHEY and CDR2 is SVGAGI. The CDR3 has 14 residues. J gave up 8 bases and V 2 bases, and 5 bases lay outside the gene matches. CDR3 protein: CASSYRGSWGELFF. The DNA for the CDR3 is TGTGCCAGCAGTTACCGCGGGAGCTGGGGGGAGCTGTTTTTT.

J is TRBJ2-7 and V is TRBV7-2; 9 nucleotides agree with TRBD2. Germline CDR1 SGHTA, CDR2 FQGNSA. With V trimmed by 1 base and J by 4 bases, 14 bases remained unmatched. This CDR3 is 18 amino acids long. Written as DNA, the CDR3 is TGTGCCAGCAGCTTAGTTGGGCTAGCGGGACGATCTCGGTACGAGCAGTACTTC. It encodes CASSLVGLAGRSRYEQYF.

The rearrangement joins TRBV6-1 to TRBJ2-2; D gene unclear. The V end lost 6 bases, the J end lost 6 bases, and 11 bases lay between the germline ends. CDR3 length: 13 amino acids. Per the germline V gene, CDR1 is MNHNS and CDR2 is SASEGT. The CDR3 DNA is TGTGCCAGCAGCCGTACAGTGGCCGGGGAGCTGTTTTTT. It yields the protein CASSRTVAGELFF.

The chain combines TRBV27 with TRBJ2-7, with D unresolved. V lost 6 bases and J lost 0, with 24 bases in between. The CDR3 runs 18 residues. Germline CDR1 and CDR2: MNHEY and SMNVEV (reference sequence). The CDR3 protein is CASSGKPPLVSPSYEQYF. The CDR3 DNA reads TGTGCCAGCAGCGGAAAACCCCCTCTAGTCTCCCCCTCCTACGAGCAGTACTTC.

This chain joins TRBV27 and TRBJ1-1; the D gene is possibly TRBD1 (6 bases). CDR1 and CDR2 (germline): MNHEY, SMNVEV (reference sequence). CDR3 size: 13 residues. Trimming pared 4 bases from V and 9 bases from J, leaving 15 bases between. CDR3 region: CASSSRQAAKAFF. CDR3 DNA sequence: TGTGCCAGCAGTTCCAGACAGGCGGCAAAAGCTTTCTTT.

The V and J genes are TRBV4-1 and TRBJ2-3, with D tentatively TRBD2 (6 bases). The germline V gene encodes CDR1 MGHRA and CDR2 YSYEKL. The V end lost 2 bases, the J end lost 8 bases, and 14 bases lay between the germline ends. This CDR3 has 14 amino acids. The CDR3 nucleotides are TGCGCCAGCAGCCAAAGGAGGGACTCAGGTACGCAGTATTTT. Residues: CASSQRRDSGTQYF.